These 5 T cell receptor beta chains originate from one sample sequenced in a study of chronic HIV infection and antiretroviral therapy. TCRdb independently ran MiXCR on the 5' RACE reads; one entry per CDR3 protein. Counted here are tens of thousands of distinct CDR3 sequences, 8.2% occurring once; the ten biggest clones make up 2.5% to 3.5%. Material for sequencing was peripheral blood. The origin of the receptors is an adult who had HIV and had not received antiretroviral therapy, or was an uninfected healthy control (not recorded which).

This clonotype was seen many times. V is TRBV28 and J is TRBJ2-7; D is uncertain. Per germline, CDR1 MDHEN and CDR2 SYDVKM. The CDR3 is 15 amino acids. V was clipped by 5 bases and J by 7 bases, with 21 bases between them. CDR3: CASSETGHSAWEQYF. CDR3 sequence (DNA): TGTGCCAGCAGTGAAACCGGGCATTCGGCATGGGAGCAGTACTTC. Full variable domain (missing parts from reference TRBV28 and TRBJ2-7): DVKVTQSSRYLVKRTGEKVFLECVQDMDHENMFWYRQDPGLGLRLIYFSYDVKMKEKGDIPEGYSVSREKKERFSLILESASTNQTSMYLCASSETGHSAWEQYFGPGTRLTVT.

Remarks on this clonotype: A much larger clone is a single base away; this may be a read error. This chain uses TRBV7-2 with TRBJ1-4, with unresolved D. The CDR3 contains 14 residues. Germline CDR1 reads SGHTA; CDR2 reads FQGNSA. V dropped 5 bases and J dropped 7 bases, with 14 bases sitting between them. In DNA, the CDR3 is TGTGCCAGCAGCCACACGCGGGATAGTGAAAAACTGTTTTTT. It encodes CASSHTRDSEKLFF.

This clonotype was counted many times. V gene TRBV20-1 combines with J gene TRBJ2-3; D is unresolved. Germline CDR1 is DFQATT and CDR2 is SNEGSKA (reference sequence). The CDR3 runs to 11 residues. V was shortened by 4 bases and J by 6 bases, with 8 bases between the two germline ends. The CDR3 protein is CSANSQDTQYF. The CDR3 nucleotides are TGCAGTGCTAATTCGCAGGATACGCAGTATTTT.

This clonotype was counted many times. The genes are TRBV7-3 and TRBJ2-2; D remains unclear. Germline CDR1 is SGHTA and CDR2 is FQGTGA. CDR3 length: 13 amino acids. Trimming took 5 bases from V and 7 from J, leaving 11 bases between them. The CDR3 DNA follows: TGTGCCAGCAGCCCCCATATGGGCGGGGAGCTGTTTTTT. It is translated as CASSPHMGGELFF. Combining the CDR3 with reference TRBV7-3 and TRBJ2-2 gives the whole variable domain GAGVSQTPSNKVTEKGKYVELRCDPISGHTALYWYRQSLGQGPEFLIYFQGTGAADDSGLPNDRFFAVRPEGSVSTLKIQRTERGDSAVYLCASSPHMGGELFFGEGSRLTVL.

The chain joins TRBV7-3 to TRBJ1-6; no firm D call. The CDR3 sequence is 13 residues long. The V gene's germline CDR1 is SGHTA and CDR2 FQGTGA. Trimming cost V 2 bases and J 6 bases, with 5 bases left between them. The CDR3 nucleotides read TGTGCCAGCAGCTTATGGGTTAATTCACCCCTCCACTTT. This encodes CASSLWVNSPLHF.